The 14 T cell receptor beta chains given below trace back to one sample, sequenced in a study of control samples from healthy donors and cancer patients. The data were produced by immunoSEQ multiplex PCR, yet TCRdb's version contains in-frame clones alone and is incomplete. In the table there are about 89,000 clones, about 85% of which are singletons. The sequencing input was blood. The receptors here all came from a woman aged 40 to 49 in good health.

The chain uses TRBV5-1 and TRBJ1-2; the match to TRBD1 covers 11 bases. This CDR3 has 16 residues. V gave up 5 bases and J gave up 4 bases; unmatched junction bases: 10. Per the germline V gene, CDR1 is SGHRS and CDR2 is YFSETQ. CDR3 region: CASSAGQGALIYGYTF. In DNA form, the CDR3 reads TGCGCCAGCAGTGCTGGACAGGGGGCGCTCATCTATGGCTACACCTTC.

The V gene is TRBV7-8, the J gene TRBJ1-1, with TRBD1 matching 12 bases. Losses at the gene ends were 4 bases for V and 7 bases for J; bases not matched to a gene: 7. The CDR3 contains 15 residues. Germline V gene lookup returns CDR1 SGHVS and CDR2 FQNEAQ. In nucleotides, the CDR3 is TGTGCCAGCAGCTCCGGGACAGGGGGCGAGGGTGAAGCTTTCTTT. Protein sequence: CASSSGTGGEGEAFF.

J is TRBJ1-6 and V is TRBV24-1, with TRBD1 matching 7 bases. V trimming: 9 bases; J trimming: 2 bases; junction bases outside the gene matches: 6. The CDR3 contains 15 residues. Germline CDR1 reads KGHDR; CDR2 reads SFDVKD. CDR3 loop: CATSEGTAYNSPLHF. The CDR3 bases are TGTGCCACCTCAGAGGGGACAGCCTATAATTCACCCCTCCACTTT.

The chain joins TRBV6-6 to TRBJ1-1; D remains ambiguous. CDR1 and CDR2 (germline): MNHNY, SVGAGI (reference sequence). V was shortened by 8 bases and J by 7 bases, with 11 bases between the two germline ends. The CDR3 has 11 residues. CDR3 amino acids: CASLRLYEAFF. The CDR3 coding sequence is TGTGCCAGCTTGAGGCTCTATGAAGCTTTCTTT.

The rearrangement joins TRBV5-1 to TRBJ1-4; TRBD1 aligns across 7 bases. This CDR3 comprises 14 residues. Germline values: CDR1 SGHRS, CDR2 YFSETQ. Trimming cost V 4 bases and J 4 bases; bases outside gene matches: 4. CDR3 nucleotides: TGCGCCAGCAGCGGCCAGGGGGGTAATGAAAAACTGTTTTTT. Amino acid sequence: CASSGQGGNEKLFF.

V is TRBV4-1 and J is TRBJ2-5; 10 bases match TRBD1. The V and J ends lost 1 base and 4 bases, in that order; junction bases with no gene match: 6. The CDR3 contains 16 residues. CDR1 is MGHRA and CDR2 is YSYEKL in the germline V gene. CDR3 in DNA: TGCGCCAGCAGCCAAGTTGGGACAGGGGATAGAGAGACCCAGTACTTC. This sequence encodes CASSQVGTGDRETQYF.

This chain uses TRBV18 with TRBJ1-6, with 11 bases fitting TRBD1. The CDR3 is 15 amino acids. The germline CDR1 and CDR2 sequences are KGHSH and LQKENI. V lost 5 bases to trimming and J lost 8 bases; unmatched junction nucleotides: 5. The chain's CDR3 is CASSRTGQGDSPLHF. For the CDR3, the DNA is TGTGCCAGCTCAAGGACGGGACAGGGGGATTCACCCCTCCACTTT.

The J gene is TRBJ1-4, the V gene TRBV19; no clear D gene. The germline V gene has CDR1 LNHDA and CDR2 SQIVND (reference sequence). CDR3 length: 16 residues. V was trimmed by 4 bases and J by 0 bases, leaving 12 bases between them. The CDR3 protein is CASSTAGVATNEKLFF. In DNA, the CDR3 is TGTGCCAGTAGTACCGCAGGAGTAGCAACTAATGAAAAACTGTTTTTT.

The chain has TRBV5-1 and TRBJ2-3; no definite D call. Trimming cost V 4 bases and J 0 bases, with 12 bases left between them. The germline gives CDR1 SGHRS, CDR2 YFSETQ. This CDR3 comprises 15 residues. The CDR3 protein is CASSPQSPSTDTQYF. The CDR3 coding sequence is TGCGCCAGCAGCCCACAAAGTCCCAGCACAGATACGCAGTATTTT.

The chain has TRBV4-3 and TRBJ1-4, with D perhaps matching TRBD1 (6 bases). This CDR3 comprises 17 residues. V was cut by 1 base and J by 8 bases, with 20 bases left in between. Per the germline V gene, CDR1 is LGHNA and CDR2 is YSLEER. For the CDR3, the DNA is TGCGCCAGCAGCCAAGCTGAAAACAGGGCCCAGGGAGAAAAACTGTTTTTT. This translates into CASSQAENRAQGEKLFF.

V is TRBV27 and J is TRBJ1-2; 8 positions agree with TRBD1. The CDR3 is 13 amino acids. In germline, CDR1 is MNHEY, CDR2 SMNVEV (reference sequence). V was clipped by 5 bases and J by 4 bases; unmatched bases: 3. Here the CDR3 DNA reads TGTGCCAGCAGTCAAGGACAGGGCTATGGCTACACCTTC. It is translated as CASSQGQGYGYTF.

The sample holds one count of this clone. The chain combines TRBV4-3 with TRBJ2-5, with D uncertain. There are 15 residues in the CDR3. Germline V lookup: CDR1 LGHNA, CDR2 YSLEER. V was shortened by 0 bases and J by 5 bases, with 13 bases between the two germline ends. In nucleotides, the CDR3 is TGCGCCAGCAGCCAAGATTCAAGTAGTTTCGAGACCCAGTACTTC. Amino acids: CASSQDSSSFETQYF.

CDR3 loop: CASSYSGESPLREQYF. The CDR3 DNA reads TGTGCCAGCAGTTACTCAGGTGAATCTCCTCTCCGCGAGCAGTACTTC. The genes are TRBV6-5 and TRBJ2-7; D is ambiguous. Per germline, CDR1 MNHEY and CDR2 SVGAGI. The V gene lost 0 bases and the J gene lost 6 bases, with 18 bases spanning the gap. The CDR3 sequence is 16 residues long.

V and J are TRBV14 and TRBJ1-3; D may be TRBD1 (5 bases). The germline V and J ends were trimmed by 1 base and 0 bases, with 10 bases remaining between them. Germline lookup yields CDR1 SGHDN and CDR2 FVKESK. The CDR3 totals 16 residues. CDR3 loop: CASSQAVGGSGNTIYF. The CDR3 coding sequence is TGTGCCAGCAGCCAAGCCGTGGGGGGCTCTGGAAACACCATATATTTT.